The sequence of this T cell receptor (beta chain) was determined in a study of blood T cell repertoires in COVID-19. TCRdb keeps only in-frame clones here, not all; method: immunoSEQ multiplex PCR. The sample lists more than 300,000 clones, 88% occurring once. Losses at the gene ends were 1 base for V and 3 bases for J; bases not matched to a gene: 1. Germline CDR1 reads LGHNA; CDR2 reads YSLEER. There are 15 residues in the CDR3. Sequencing was done on a sample of peripheral blood. The chain has TRBV4-3 and TRBJ2-5, with 11 nucleotides matching TRBD1. This clonotype was sampled from a woman aged 25-40 years with COVID-19, enrolled during active disease. The CDR3 loop is CASSQGTGGKETQYF. CDR3 DNA sequence: TGCGCCAGCAGCCAAGGGACAGGGGGCAAAGAGACCCAGTACTTC.